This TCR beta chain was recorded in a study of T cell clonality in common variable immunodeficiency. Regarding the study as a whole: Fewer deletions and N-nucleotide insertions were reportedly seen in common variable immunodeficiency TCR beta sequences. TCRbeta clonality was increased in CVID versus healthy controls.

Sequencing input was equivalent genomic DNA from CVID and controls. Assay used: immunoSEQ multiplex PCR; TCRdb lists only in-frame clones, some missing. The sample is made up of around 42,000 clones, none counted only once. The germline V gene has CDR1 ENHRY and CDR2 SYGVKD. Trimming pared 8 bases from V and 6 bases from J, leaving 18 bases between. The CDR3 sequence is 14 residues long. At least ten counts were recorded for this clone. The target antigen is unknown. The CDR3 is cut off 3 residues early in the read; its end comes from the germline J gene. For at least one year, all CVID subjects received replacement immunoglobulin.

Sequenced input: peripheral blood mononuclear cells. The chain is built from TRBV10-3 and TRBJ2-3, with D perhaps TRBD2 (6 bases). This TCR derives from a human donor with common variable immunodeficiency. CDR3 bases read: TGTGCCATCCGGGGGAACACCCAAACGGATACG. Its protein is CAIRGNTQTDT. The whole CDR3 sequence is CAIRGNTQTDTQYF.